Given below is one T cell receptor (beta chain) in context. Its antigen is currently unknown. The data stem from a study of T cell responses to AZD1222 COVID-19 vaccine. Whole-study findings and limits: The sample set comprised mostly white British donors with more females, and clonal diversity was possibly underestimated. Rises in breadth and depth of Spike-specific TCRs came after two AZD1222 doses. Scientists sampled the repertoires only once the peak T cell response had passed.

Germline assignment: CDR1 MDHEN and CDR2 SYDVKM. The CDR3 runs to 12 residues. Between the trimmed V and J ends, which lost 4 bases and 8 bases, there was a span of 10 bases. The data were produced by immunoSEQ multiplex PCR, yet TCRdb's version contains in-frame clones alone and is incomplete. The sample consists of around 140,000 clones, approximately 93% of them appearing once. This clonotype was obtained from an adult in good health. Sample: peripheral blood, taken on day 0 of AZD1222 vaccination. V is TRBV28 and J is TRBJ2-3, with D possibly matching TRBD1 (5 bases). CDR3 protein: CASSSSQGTQYF. CDR3 sequence (DNA): TGTGCCAGCAGTTCTTCCCAGGGTACGCAGTATTTT.